The sequence of this T cell receptor beta chain was determined in a study of cytomegalovirus exposure and HLA in healthy donors. This clone was detected only a few times. The PCR made use of 60 Vbeta and 13 Jbeta primers. TCRdb's copy holds only in-frame clones and misses some; the assay was immunoSEQ multiplex PCR. The repertoire holds 85,000 to 120,000 clones, with around 75% as singletons. V shed 1 base, J shed 8 bases, and the junction held 5 bases outside the gene matches. The V gene's germline CDR1 is MNHNS and CDR2 SASEGT. The CDR3 spans 15 residues. This receptor was identified in a man in his forties in good health and CMV-seronegative. J is TRBJ1-6 and V is TRBV6-1, with 7 bases identical to TRBD1. The sequenced sample consisted of PBMCs. The CDR3 region has the DNA TGTGCCAGCAGTGAAGACGGACAGGAAGATTCACCCCTCCACTTT. It specifies CASSEDGQEDSPLHF.